These 27 T cell receptor beta chains were all obtained from the same sample, sequenced in a study of tumor-infiltrating lymphocytes in primary liver carcinoma. Total RNA amounting to about 520 ng was the source from which TCR beta cDNA was made with a constant-region primer. Three rounds of nested multiplex PCR with slightly modified ARM-PCR produced TCR beta libraries. Both of the initial two PCR rounds ran for around 9 cycles and employed TRBV1-TRBV30 forward primers alongside a C-beta reverse primer. TCRdb reprocessed the multiplex PCR reads with MiXCR, giving one entry per CDR3 protein. The table shows about 120,000 distinct CDR3 sequences, with 65% occurring only once. Co-extraction of RNA and DNA was performed on roughly 17-32 mg of unsorted bulk tissue. Sequenced: liver tumor tissue from sampling region 1. Sample subset: tumor region T1, superior pole. These receptors were obtained from a woman aged 60-70 years with primary liver carcinoma and hepatitis B virus infection.

This clonotype was recorded only once. With a much larger clone just one base away, this may be a read error. The V call is TRBV10-3, the J call TRBJ1-2, with TRBD1 as a possible D gene (5 bases). In germline, CDR1 is ENHRY, CDR2 SYGVKD. The CDR3 loop spans 12 amino acids. Written as DNA, the CDR3 is TGTGCCATCACCGAAGACAGCTATGGCTGCACCTTC. Translation: CAITEDSYGCTF.

Comment on this clonotype: A much larger clone is a single base away; this may be a read error. This likely comes from a read error, as the CDR3 has no conserved phenylalanine or tryptophan at its end. It is unclear where the CDR3 begins or ends on the DNA, so no DNA is shown, and the CDR3 is as TCRdb lists it. This chain joins TRBV29-1 and TRBJ2-2; the tabulated D call, TRBD1, remains unverified against the DNA. Inclusive of both ends, the CDR3 amounts to 15 amino acids. The germline gives CDR1 SQVTM, CDR2 ANQGSEA. CDR3 amino acids: CSVFGPGGSTGELFV.

Details on this clonotype: This may be a read error, as it is one base from a much larger clone. The V call is TRBV5-5, the J call TRBJ2-1, with 10 positions matching TRBD2. CDR1 is SGHKS, CDR2 YYEKEE, per germline (reference sequence). There are 17 residues in the CDR3. The CDR3 reads CPSSLVLAGDGYNEQFF. CDR3 nucleotide sequence: TGTCCCAGCAGCTTGGTGCTAGCGGGAGACGGATACAATGAGCAGTTCTTC.

As regards this clonotype: Given a much more abundant clone one base away, this may be a read error. The chain uses TRBV10-3 and TRBJ2-5; D possibly matches TRBD1 or TRBD2 (5 bases each). The germline V gene has CDR1 ENHRY and CDR2 SYGVKD. The CDR3 runs to 14 residues. The CDR3 nucleotides are TGTGCCATCAGTGGGCAGGGAGCGAGAGAGACCAAGTACTTC. The encoded protein is CAISGQGARETKYF.

For this clonotype: Germline is not matched at one junction end, which may reflect a read error. The J gene is TRBJ1-1, the V gene TRBV11-3; no definite D call. Germline assignment: CDR1 SGHNT and CDR2 YENEEA. This CDR3 contains 14 residues. The CDR3 protein is CASSQDCMNTEASF. CDR3 in DNA: TGTGCCAGCAGCCAGGACTGCATGAACACTGAAGCTTCCTTT. Variable domain in full (rest from reference TRBV11-3 and TRBJ1-1): EAGVVQSPRYKIIEKKQPVAFWCNPISGHNTLYWYLQNLGQGPELLIRYENEEAVDDSQLPKDRFSAERLKGVDSTLKIQPAELGDSAVYLCASSQDCMNTEASFGQGTRLTVV.

Turning to this clonotype: The junction differs from germline at one of its ends, possibly a read error. This chain links TRBV11-1 with TRBJ1-1; D remains unclear. Germline V gene data show CDR1 as SGHAT and CDR2 as FQDESV (reference sequence). The CDR3 runs to 13 residues. In DNA, the CDR3 is TGTGCCAGCAGCTCCCCTTTGAACACTGAAGCTCTCTTT. This codes for CASSSPLNTEALF.

The genes are TRBV6-4 and TRBJ2-3, with D unresolved. The J call could be wrong; TRBJ1-5 is a better fit for the DNA end. Germline V CDR1 and CDR2: MRHNA, SNTAGT. The CDR3 covers 16 residues. In nucleotides, the CDR3 is TGTGCCAGCAGTCAGACTAACGGGAGAGGCACAGATACGCAGCATTTT. This gives the protein CASSQTNGRGTDTQHF.

The CDR3 loop reads CASSLDWRNSPLHF. As DNA, the CDR3 is TGTGCCAGCAGCTTGGACTGGAGGAATTCACCCCTCCACTTT. The chain recombines TRBV7-9 with TRBJ1-6; unclear D gene. V was clipped by 3 bases and J by 7 bases, with 10 bases between them. Germline V gene data show CDR1 as SEHNR and CDR2 as FQNEAQ (reference sequence). The CDR3 runs 14 residues.

This clonotype came up a few times. Since a much larger clone is just one base distant, this may be a read error. J is TRBJ2-7 and V is TRBV7-9; TRBD1 matches 11 bases. CDR1 and CDR2 (germline): SEHNR, FQNEAQ (reference sequence). The V segment lost 5 bases and the J segment 3 bases; nucleotides outside the gene matches: 3. CDR3 size: 14 residues. CDR3 sequence (DNA): TGTGCCAGCAGCCGGACAGGGGGCAACTACGAGCAGTACTTC. It is translated as CASSRTGGNYEQYF. The full variable domain, completed using reference TRBV7-9 and TRBJ2-7, is DTGVSQNPRHKITKRGQNVTFRCDPISEHNRLYWYRQTLGQGPEFLTYFQNEAQLEKSRLLSDRFSAERPKGSFSTLEIQRTEQGDSAMYLCASSRTGGNYEQYFGPGTRLTVT.

The rearrangement joins TRBV11-2 to TRBJ2-2, with 8 bases identical to TRBD2. The germline gives CDR1 SGHAT, CDR2 FQNNGV. The trim removed 4 bases at V and 2 bases at J, leaving 18 bases unmatched. The CDR3 covers 20 residues. CDR3 residues: CASSSLSRIRLAFNTGELFF. CDR3 in DNA: TGTGCCAGCAGCTCCCTATCCAGGATCCGACTAGCGTTCAACACCGGGGAGCTGTTTTTT.

The chain combines TRBV29-1 with TRBJ2-1, with TRBD2 matching over 10 bases. With V trimmed by 7 bases and J by 10 bases, 13 bases remained unmatched. CDR3 size: 14 residues. The V gene's germline CDR1 is SQVTM and CDR2 ANQGSEA. CDR3 amino acids: CSEATSGKPNEQFF. The CDR3 nucleotides are TGCAGCGAGGCCACTAGCGGGAAGCCCAACGAGCAGTTCTTC.

As concerns this clonotype: This may be a read error, as it is one base from a much larger clone. The rearrangement uses TRBV28 and TRBJ2-4; tentative D call: TRBD1 (6 bases). The V gene's germline CDR1 is MDHEN and CDR2 SYDVKM. V was cut by 6 bases and J by 8 bases, with 26 bases left in between. This CDR3 spans 17 amino acids. CDR3 sequence reads: CASRHTGIYALVDIQYF. The CDR3, as DNA: TGTGCCAGCAGACACACAGGGATATACGCTTTGGTGGACATTCAGTACTTC.

A note on this clonotype: A much larger clone is a single base away; this may be a read error. V usage is TRBV5-1 and J usage is TRBJ2-4; 9 bases are a match to TRBD2. CDR3 size: 16 residues. The germline V gene has CDR1 SGHRS and CDR2 YFSETQ. The CDR3 sequence: CANSPPTSGAKNIQYF. The DNA of the CDR3 is TGCGCCAACAGCCCACCGACTAGCGGAGCCAAAAACATTCAGTACTTC.

This clonotype was seen at least ten times. The chain uses TRBV5-4 and TRBJ2-5; D tentatively fits TRBD1 or TRBD2 (5 bases each). The germline V gene encodes CDR1 SGHNT and CDR2 YYREEE (reference sequence). Trimming removed 4 bases from V and 5 bases from J, with 18 bases in between. This CDR3 is built from 15 residues. The DNA for the CDR3 is TGTGCCAGCAGCCCGTTTCCGGGGCGAGGTGAGACCCAGTACTTC. Its translation is CASSPFPGRGETQYF.

Notes on this clonotype: This may arise from a read error, as a much more abundant clone is one base away. This rearrangement joins TRBV14 to TRBJ2-7, with a tentative D call TRBD2 (5 bases). CDR1 SGHDN and CDR2 FVKESK come from the germline V gene. CDR3 length: 13 amino acids. In nucleotides, the CDR3 is TGTGCCACCAGCCAAGTCCGGGGCTACGAGCAGTACTTC. Amino acids: CATSQVRGYEQYF.

This clonotype has only a few counts. The chain links TRBV28 to TRBJ2-3; D is unclear. The CDR3 consists of 14 residues. Germline V lookup: CDR1 MDHEN, CDR2 SYDVKM. Deletions cut 3 bases from V and 2 bases from J, with 9 bases between. This CDR3 reads CASSFVSVTDTQYF. The DNA for the CDR3 is TGTGCCAGCAGTTTCGTGTCTGTCACAGATACGCAGTATTTT.

The sample holds many counts of this clonotype. J is TRBJ2-7 and V is TRBV11-2; tentatively, D is TRBD1 or TRBD2 (5 bases each). V was pared by 7 bases and J by 0 bases, with 19 bases between. The CDR3 runs 16 residues. In germline, CDR1 is SGHAT, CDR2 FQNNGV. CDR3 residues: CASNQLWGRDSYEQYF. CDR3 DNA: TGTGCCAGCAACCAATTGTGGGGACGGGACTCCTACGAGCAGTACTTC.

This clonotype was recorded at least ten times. The chain uses TRBV29-1 and TRBJ2-5; 9 bases match TRBD1. CDR1 and CDR2 from the germline V gene are SQVTM and ANQGSEA. The CDR3 has 13 residues. Trimming took 6 bases from V and 5 from J; bases not matched to a gene: 7. The CDR3, as DNA: TGCAGCGTGGCTACAGGGGGCGGGGAGACCCAGTACTTC. As protein: CSVATGGGETQYF.

This clonotype turned up a few times. This may stem from a read error, because a much larger clone lies one nucleotide away. This chain links TRBV29-1 with TRBJ1-1, with D unclear. Germline CDR1 and CDR2: SQVTM and ANQGSEA. The CDR3 is 13 residues long. CDR3 sequence reads: CGVDQGLNTEAFF. In DNA form, the CDR3 reads TGCGGCGTTGATCAAGGGCTGAACACTGAAGCTTTCTTT.

In this sample, this clonotype turned up a few times. CDR3 nucleotide sequence: TGCGCCAGCAGCTTGGCCCCCCCTGGTTACGAGCAGTACTTC. Its translation is CASSLAPPGYEQYF. The chain joins TRBV5-1 to TRBJ2-7; D not certain. With 0 bases removed from V and 4 bases from J, the gap between germline ends came to 11 bases. Per the germline V gene, CDR1 is SGHRS and CDR2 is YFSETQ. The CDR3 is made up of 14 amino acids.

The rearrangement uses TRBV11-2 and TRBJ2-2, with a tentative D call TRBD2 (5 bases). Per the germline V gene, CDR1 is SGHAT and CDR2 is FQNNGV. This CDR3 has 16 residues. Written as DNA, the CDR3 is TGTACCGGCAGCTTTTGGACTTACGCGAACACCGGGGAGCTGTTTTTT. The encoded protein is CTGSFWTYANTGELFF.

Of note for this clonotype: This likely comes from a read error, as the CDR3 has no conserved phenylalanine or tryptophan at its end. The chain is built from TRBV29-1 and TRBJ2-6; D is unclear. This CDR3 spans 14 amino acids. From germline, CDR1 is SQVTM and CDR2 ANQGSEA. CDR3 region: CGVEDYSGANVLTL. The DNA for the CDR3 is TGCGGCGTTGAAGATTACTCTGGGGCCAACGTCCTGACTTTA.

As concerns this clonotype: The final CDR3 position lacks the conserved phenylalanine or tryptophan, pointing to a likely read error. Written as DNA, the CDR3 is TGTGCCAGATTGAAGCCGGCCGGGGAGCTGTTTTAT. Amino acids: CARLKPAGELFY. The V gene is TRBV6-2 or TRBV6-3, the J gene TRBJ2-2; D remains ambiguous. This CDR3 region has 12 residues. Germline assignment: CDR1 MNHEY and CDR2 SVGEGT. Deletions cut 9 bases from V and 6 bases from J, with 11 bases between.

V and J are TRBV11-2 and TRBJ2-3; possibly TRBD2 for D (7 bases). CDR3 length equals 19 residues. Trimming took off 4 bases at V and 1 base at J, with 24 bases between the two ends. Germline V gene data show CDR1 as SGHAT and CDR2 as FQNNGV. The CDR3 sequence is CASSSERGGYIGRTDTQYF. Here the CDR3 DNA reads TGTGCCAGCAGCTCCGAGAGGGGGGGATATATCGGCCGCACAGATACGCAGTATTTT. The whole variable domain, filled in from reference TRBV11-2 and TRBJ2-3, reads EAGVAQSPRYKIIEKRQSVAFWCNPISGHATLYWYQQILGQGPKLLIQFQNNGVVDDSQLPKDRFSAERLKGVDSTLKIQPAKLEDSAVYLCASSSERGGYIGRTDTQYFGPGTRLTVL.

This clonotype was seen at least ten times. The chain is built from TRBV5-6 and TRBJ1-2; maybe TRBD1 (5 bases). Deletions cut 0 bases from V and 14 bases from J, with 14 bases between. The germline V gene has CDR1 SGHDT and CDR2 YYEEEE. This CDR3 region has 12 residues. The DNA of the CDR3 is TGTGCCAGCAGCTTGGGATCGGGACCGGATACCTTC. This encodes CASSLGSGPDTF.

This clonotype was detected once. This may stem from a read error, because a much larger clone lies one nucleotide away. This chain connects TRBV6-5 to TRBJ1-1; TRBD1 agrees at 9 bases. Per the germline V gene, CDR1 is MNHEY and CDR2 is SVGAGI. The CDR3 has 13 amino acids. The CDR3 loop reads CTSSKNRGREAFF. The CDR3 DNA is TGTACCAGCAGTAAAAACAGGGGGCGTGAAGCTTTCTTT.

Worth noting for this clonotype: The junction departs from germline at one end; a sequencing error may be responsible. This sequence joins TRBV6-4 and TRBJ2-1; TRBD2 matches at 11 bases. The CDR3 totals 15 residues. Germline lookup yields CDR1 MRHNA and CDR2 SNTAGT. As DNA, the CDR3 is TGTGCCAGCAGCCCGACTAGCGGGGATAACAATGAGCAGCTCTTC. It specifies CASSPTSGDNNEQLF.